These 5 T cell receptor beta chains originate from one sample sequenced in a study of Ad26.COV2.S vaccination and SARS-CoV-2 variants. Treatment meaning: roughly 18 received Ad26.COV2.S at low or high dose, single or two shots; about 5 received placebo; per-sample allocation not given. Each sample was drawn 63 days after the first injection (of vaccine or placebo). The repertoire was sequenced with immunoSEQ multiplex PCR; TCRdb's copy has only in-frame clones and lacks some. The sample shows 300,000 to 400,000 clones, 70% to 90% of them seen only once. The specimen was peripheral blood, collected in a trial of Ad26.COV2.S vaccine versus placebo. The receptors shown here come from a person between 18 and 59 years old who received the Ad26.COV2.S COVID-19 vaccine or a placebo.

V usage is TRBV9 and J usage is TRBJ1-5; 7 nucleotides agree with TRBD1. This CDR3 comprises 15 residues. Germline CDR1 reads SGDLS; CDR2 reads YYNGEE. Trimming at V came to 0 bases and at J to 6 bases, leaving 6 bases not matched to a gene. The CDR3 spells CASSVEGATGQPQHF. The CDR3, as DNA: TGTGCCAGCAGCGTAGAGGGGGCGACTGGTCAGCCCCAGCATTTT.

The gene calls are TRBV6-2 or TRBV6-3 and TRBJ2-7, with TRBD2 matching 7 bases. V lost 2 bases, J lost 5 bases, and 9 bases stayed unmatched. Germline assignment: CDR1 MNHEY and CDR2 SVGEGT. The CDR3 loop spans 15 amino acids. CDR3 in amino acids: CASSYAAAGVNEQYF. The CDR3 DNA reads TGTGCCAGCAGTTACGCCGCGGCGGGAGTCAACGAGCAGTACTTC.

This chain uses TRBV5-6 with TRBJ1-1; D is possibly TRBD1 (5 bases). Trimming shortened V by 1 base and J by 0 bases, and 19 bases separated the two germline ends. The germline gives CDR1 SGHDT, CDR2 YYEEEE. The length of the CDR3 is 18 residues. In DNA, the CDR3 is TGTGCCAGCAGCTTGCGTAGTATGGGACGCAGCATGAACACTGAAGCTTTCTTT. It specifies CASSLRSMGRSMNTEAFF. Supplemented by reference TRBV5-6 and TRBJ1-1, the full variable domain reads DAGVTQSPTHLIKTRGQQVTLRCSPKSGHDTVSWYQQALGQGPQFIFQYYEEEERQRGNFPDRFSGHQFPNYSSELNVNALLLGDSALYLCASSLRSMGRSMNTEAFFGQGTRLTVV.

This rearrangement joins TRBV5-5 to TRBJ1-5; the match to TRBD1 covers 8 bases. Germline V CDR1 and CDR2: SGHKS, YYEKEE (reference sequence). CDR3 length: 14 residues. The trim removed 4 bases at V and 7 bases at J, leaving 7 bases unmatched. CDR3 sequence reads: CASSPGQERQPQHF. The DNA for the CDR3 is TGTGCCAGCAGCCCGGGACAGGAGAGGCAGCCCCAGCATTTT.

This chain links TRBV3-1 (or the pseudogene TRBV3-2) with TRBJ2-7, with a weak D call TRBD1 (6 bases). Trimming shortened V by 4 bases and J by 5 bases, and 12 bases separated the two germline ends. This CDR3 comprises 13 residues. CDR1 and CDR2 from the germline V gene are LGHDT and YNNKEL (reference sequence). The CDR3 DNA is TGTGCCAGCAGCCCTGGGGGCACTGACGAGCAGTACTTC. Its translation is CASSPGGTDEQYF.